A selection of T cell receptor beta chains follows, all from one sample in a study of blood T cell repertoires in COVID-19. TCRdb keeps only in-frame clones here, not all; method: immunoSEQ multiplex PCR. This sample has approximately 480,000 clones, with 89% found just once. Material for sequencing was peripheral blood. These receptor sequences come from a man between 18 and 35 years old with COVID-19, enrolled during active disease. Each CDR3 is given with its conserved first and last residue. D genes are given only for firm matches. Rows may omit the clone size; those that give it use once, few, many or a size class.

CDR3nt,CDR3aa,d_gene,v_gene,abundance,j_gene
TGTGCCAGTAGTATAGAATGGCAGATCAATCAGCCCCAGCATTTT,CASSIEWQINQPQHF,NA,TRBV19,NA,TRBJ1-5
TGTGCCAGTAGTATTAAGGGGGACACTGAAGCTTTCTTT,CASSIKGDTEAFF,NA,TRBV19,many,TRBJ1-1
TGTGCCAGCAGTGTGGGACTAGGGAATGAGCAGTTCTTC,CASSVGLGNEQFF,TRBD2,TRBV2,NA,TRBJ2-1
TGTGCCAGCAGTGGGGGCAGGACTAGCAATCAGCCCCAGCATTTT,CASSGGRTSNQPQHF,NA,TRBV2,NA,TRBJ1-5
TGTGCCAGCAGCTCCGGGACTTGGAATGAGCAGTTCTTC,CASSSGTWNEQFF,NA,TRBV13,NA,TRBJ2-1
TGTGCCAGCAGTCGAAGGTGGGGGGATTTCAATCAGCCCCAGCATTTT,CASSRRWGDFNQPQHF,NA,TRBV6-6,NA,TRBJ1-5
TGTGCCAGCAGTTACGGGACTAGCGGGTTAAATGAGCAGTTCTTC,CASSYGTSGLNEQFF,TRBD2,TRBV6-5,NA,TRBJ2-1
TGTGCCAGCAGCCAAGGGGGGCCCTACGAGCAGTACTTC,CASSQGGPYEQYF,NA,TRBV3-1/TRBV3-2,NA,TRBJ2-7
TGTGCCAGCCAGCGGGACTCCGCTTCCGGGGAGCTGTTTTTT,CASQRDSASGELFF,TRBD2,TRBV5-4,NA,TRBJ2-2
TGCGCCAGCAGCCAAGGGAAAGGGGGCGAGACCCAGTACTTC,CASSQGKGGETQYF,TRBD1,TRBV4-1,NA,TRBJ2-5
TGCGCCAGCAGCTTACATCAGGGGGATCGGAATTCACCCCTCCACTTT,CASSLHQGDRNSPLHF,TRBD1,TRBV5-1,NA,TRBJ1-6
TGTGCCAGCAGCTTCACAGGGGGCAACTATGGCTACACCTTC,CASSFTGGNYGYTF,TRBD1,TRBV11-2,NA,TRBJ1-2
TGTGCCAGTATCGACAGTATCAGCTCTGGGGCCAACGTCCTGACTTTC,CASIDSISSGANVLTF,NA,TRBV19,NA,TRBJ2-6
TGTGCCAGCAGCTTCTCAGGGTTTGGCACCGGGGAGCTGTTTTTT,CASSFSGFGTGELFF,NA,TRBV7-9,NA,TRBJ2-2
TGTGCCTGGAGTCGGCTAGCGGGAGTTGTCGGGGAGCTGTTTTTT,CAWSRLAGVVGELFF,TRBD2,TRBV30,once,TRBJ2-2
TGTGCCAGCAGTCCCAGGGGGCGGGTTAATCAGCCCCAGCATTTT,CASSPRGRVNQPQHF,TRBD1,TRBV28,NA,TRBJ1-5
TGTGCCAGCAGTTCCCTGACAGGGGGCTCCTACGAGCAGTACTTC,CASSSLTGGSYEQYF,TRBD1,TRBV28,NA,TRBJ2-7
TGTGCCAGTAGTTCCTCCGGAGTGACTGAAGCTTTCTTT,CASSSSGVTEAFF,NA,TRBV19,once,TRBJ1-1
TGTGCCAGCAGCTTATCGACAGGGGTCACAGATACGCAGTATTTT,CASSLSTGVTDTQYF,TRBD1,TRBV5-4,NA,TRBJ2-3
TGTGCCAGCAGCATTAGGGACAGGGGGCACGAGACCCAGTACTTC,CASSIRDRGHETQYF,NA,TRBV21-1,NA,TRBJ2-5
TGTGCCAGCAGCCCCAGGGTTCCGCTTCGCGAGCAGTACTTC,CASSPRVPLREQYF,NA,TRBV14,few,TRBJ2-7
TGTGCCAGCACCTTGGGGGGAGGCCAAAATGAGCAGTTCTTC,CASTLGGGQNEQFF,NA,TRBV7-9,NA,TRBJ2-1
TGTGCCAGTAGTAATTTGCCAGGGGTCGAGCAGTACTTC,CASSNLPGVEQYF,NA,TRBV19,NA,TRBJ2-7
TGTGCCAGCAGCCAACTCGGTGAAAAACTGTTTTTT,CASSQLGEKLFF,NA,TRBV16,NA,TRBJ1-4
TGTGCCAGCAGCCTCGGGACTAGCGGGGTAGATGAGCAGTTCTTC,CASSLGTSGVDEQFF,TRBD2,TRBV7-8,NA,TRBJ2-1
TGCGCCACCTACCGAAAGCTATCAAATCAGCCCCAGCATTTT,CATYRKLSNQPQHF,NA,TRBV10-1,NA,TRBJ1-5
TGTGCCAGCAGCTTAGTAGACAATGAGCAGTTCTTC,CASSLVDNEQFF,NA,TRBV7-6,NA,TRBJ2-1
TGTGCCAGCAGCCAAAGCGGGGCGGCTCCCTACGAGCAGTACTTC,CASSQSGAAPYEQYF,TRBD2,TRBV4-2,NA,TRBJ2-7
TGTGCCAGCAGCTCGACAGGGTTGGTGAACACTGAAGCTTTCTTT,CASSSTGLVNTEAFF,TRBD1,TRBV11-2,NA,TRBJ1-1
TGTGCCAGCAGTCCGGGTTCTTTCATCGGGGAGCTGTTTTTT,CASSPGSFIGELFF,NA,TRBV27,NA,TRBJ2-2
TGTGCCAGCAGCCTGACTAGCGGGCTGAGCACAGATACGCAGTATTTT,CASSLTSGLSTDTQYF,TRBD2,TRBV11-2,NA,TRBJ2-3
TGTGCCAGCACCGCCCTGACAGGGGGCTTGGAGACCCAGTACTTC,CASTALTGGLETQYF,TRBD1,TRBV6-5,NA,TRBJ2-5
TGCGCCAGCAGCTTGGCCGGGGATGGAAACACCATATATTTT,CASSLAGDGNTIYF,NA,TRBV5-1,NA,TRBJ1-3
TGTGCCAGTAGTATAGATCCCCCTAGCGGGAGTTACAATGAGCAGTTCTTC,CASSIDPPSGSYNEQFF,TRBD2,TRBV19,NA,TRBJ2-1
TGTGCCAGCAGTGCCGACATTAACTATGGCTACACCTTC,CASSADINYGYTF,NA,TRBV2,NA,TRBJ1-2
TGTGCCAGCAGCCAAGATTACGGGGTCGATTCACCCCTCCACTTT,CASSQDYGVDSPLHF,NA,TRBV3-1/TRBV3-2,NA,TRBJ1-6
TGTGCCAGCTCACCACGTAGCGGGAGGGACCCCTACGAGCAGTACTTC,CASSPRSGRDPYEQYF,TRBD2,TRBV18,NA,TRBJ2-7
TGCAGCGCCGAAACCGACAGGGCCGGCGGAGATACGCAGTATTTT,CSAETDRAGGDTQYF,TRBD1,TRBV29-1,NA,TRBJ2-3
TGTGCCACTTCACAGGGTCGTCGAAACATTCAGTACTTC,CATSQGRRNIQYF,NA,TRBV2,NA,TRBJ2-4
TGTGCCAGTCAATCTACCGACAGGGCAATGAACACTGAAGCTTTCTTT,CASQSTDRAMNTEAFF,TRBD1,TRBV19,NA,TRBJ1-1
TGTGCCAGCAGTTATTCGAGGACAGGAGAAAATTCACCCCTCCACTTT,CASSYSRTGENSPLHF,TRBD1,TRBV6-2/TRBV6-3,NA,TRBJ1-6
TGTGCCACCAGTGATTTCCGAATCAGGGACACCGGGGAGCTGTTTTTT,CATSDFRIRDTGELFF,NA,TRBV24-1,NA,TRBJ2-2
TGTGCCAGCAGCACGCCGCCGGGACAGGGGATTAATTCACCCCTCCACTTT,CASSTPPGQGINSPLHF,TRBD1,TRBV7-9,NA,TRBJ1-6
TGTGCCAGCAGCTTAAGGCTAGCGGGGGACCCAGATACGCAGTATTTT,CASSLRLAGDPDTQYF,TRBD2,TRBV7-8,NA,TRBJ2-3
TGTGCCAGCAGCCTACAGGGGTCCGAGCCCCAGCATTTT,CASSLQGSEPQHF,TRBD1,TRBV5-4,NA,TRBJ1-5
TGTGCCAGCAGTTACTCGCAGGGATTGGGCAATCAGCCCCAGCATTTT,CASSYSQGLGNQPQHF,NA,TRBV6-5,NA,TRBJ1-5
TGTGCCAGCAGTTACACCGGGTTGTCCGGGGAGCTGTTTTTT,CASSYTGLSGELFF,NA,TRBV6-5,NA,TRBJ2-2
TGTGCCAGTCTCCCGACGGGGGCGAACACCGGGGAGCTGTTTTTT,CASLPTGANTGELFF,NA,TRBV6-5,once,TRBJ2-2
TGTGCCAGCAGTTACTCACCGACAGGCGTAGGGGAGCTGTTTTTT,CASSYSPTGVGELFF,NA,TRBV6-5,NA,TRBJ2-2
TGTGCCACCCAGAAAATCTCTGGAAACACCATATATTTT,CATQKISGNTIYF,NA,TRBV6-5,NA,TRBJ1-3
TGTGCTAGTGGCCACCCAAGGGGGCCCTACGAGCAGTACTTC,CASGHPRGPYEQYF,TRBD1,TRBV12-5,NA,TRBJ2-7